This T cell receptor (beta chain) was obtained from a study of patients and donors after allogeneic stem cell transplantation. The germline gives CDR1 DFQATT, CDR2 SNEGSKA (reference sequence). With 6 bases removed from V and 3 bases from J, the gap between germline ends came to 12 bases. The CDR3 extends over 12 amino acids. MiXCR, run by TCRdb on the RT-PCR reads, gives a single entry per CDR3 protein. The table has over 200,000 distinct CDR3 sequences, less than 50% seen once. This receptor was identified in a human donor who was either an allogeneic HSCT recipient or a stem cell or donor lymphocyte infusion donor (not recorded which). It is not recorded whose cells these are; they may come from a transplant donor. V and J are TRBV20-1 and TRBJ2-7, with D possibly being TRBD1 or TRBD2 (6 bases each). The sample consisted of blood, either unsorted or a sorted T cell fraction (not recorded which). CDR3 in DNA: TGCAGTGCCGGGGGCTCCCGCTACGAGCAGTACTTC. Its protein is CSAGGSRYEQYF.